The 13 T cell receptor beta chains given below trace back to one sample, sequenced in a study of cytotoxic CD8 clonotypes in ibrutinib-treated CLL. TCRdb keeps only in-frame clones here, not all; method: immunoSEQ multiplex PCR. Counted here are more than 110,000 clones, around 80% occurring once; the ten biggest clones make up 7.5% to 9%. The sequencing used PBMCs, collected after 36 months of ibrutinib treatment. These receptors came from a human donor with chronic lymphocytic leukemia.

The gene calls are TRBV7-9 and TRBJ1-1; D not resolved. Germline V CDR1 and CDR2: SEHNR, FQNEAQ (reference sequence). The CDR3 has 17 amino acids. V lost 1 base, J lost 5 bases, and 20 bases lay in between. The CDR3 loop reads CASSLGEGYAGGTEAFF. The CDR3 DNA reads TGTGCCAGCAGCTTAGGAGAGGGATATGCAGGAGGTACTGAAGCTTTCTTT.

This sequence joins TRBV6-5 and TRBJ2-1; the match to TRBD2 covers 7 bases. CDR1 is MNHEY and CDR2 is SVGAGI in the germline V gene. The CDR3 sequence is 15 residues long. Trimming cost V 8 bases and J 6 bases; bases outside gene matches: 13. CDR3 DNA: TGTGCCAGCGGCATTTGGGCGGGAGTGTCCAATGAGCAGTTCTTC. Amino acid sequence: CASGIWAGVSNEQFF.

The rearrangement links TRBV28 to TRBJ1-3; 7 bases match TRBD1. V dropped 9 bases and J dropped 0; count of bases not matched to a gene: 5. CDR1 is MDHEN and CDR2 is SYDVKM in the germline V gene. There are 14 residues in the CDR3. CDR3 amino acids: CASTWTGSGNTIYF. As DNA, the CDR3 is TGTGCCAGTACCTGGACAGGCTCTGGAAACACCATATATTTT.

This clone was seen only once. V gene TRBV4-1 combines with J gene TRBJ2-3, with a weak D call TRBD2 (5 bases). V lost 1 base to trimming and J lost 4 bases, with 9 bases between them. The CDR3 is 14 residues long. Germline values: CDR1 MGHRA, CDR2 YSYEKL. CDR3 sequence: CASSQVPGSDTQYF. The CDR3 region has the DNA TGCGCCAGCAGCCAAGTTCCGGGGTCAGATACGCAGTATTTT.

V usage is TRBV5-8 and J usage is TRBJ2-2; D gene uncertain. The ends were cut back, 2 bases at V and 4 bases at J, with 3 bases in the middle. Germline V lookup: CDR1 SGHTS, CDR2 YDEGEE. The CDR3 contains 12 residues. The CDR3 spells CASSFVTGELFF. The CDR3 DNA is TGTGCCAGCAGCTTTGTCACCGGGGAGCTGTTTTTT.

V gene TRBV6-5 combines with J gene TRBJ2-7; TRBD2 might be the D (6 bases). This CDR3 region has 16 residues. V lost 0 bases and J 0 bases, leaving 12 bases between the germline ends. Germline V gene data show CDR1 as MNHEY and CDR2 as SVGAGI. The CDR3 nucleotides read TGTGCCAGCAGTTACTCCCCAGGAGGGGACTCCTACGAGCAGTACTTC. Amino acid sequence: CASSYSPGGDSYEQYF.

The J gene is TRBJ2-7, the V gene TRBV11-2; 7 positions agree with TRBD1. Per the germline V gene, CDR1 is SGHAT and CDR2 is FQNNGV. V shed 2 bases, J shed 4 bases, and the junction held 8 bases outside the gene matches. The length of the CDR3 is 15 residues. CDR3 nucleotides: TGTGCCAGCAGCTTAATAGGGATACAGGGGTACGAGCAGTACTTC. Amino acids: CASSLIGIQGYEQYF.

The DNA of the CDR3 is TGTGCCAGCGGACTAGCGGGACCCTACGAGCAGTACTTC. Translation: CASGLAGPYEQYF. V usage is TRBV2 and J usage is TRBJ2-5, with 12 nucleotides matching TRBD2. The better agreement between TRBJ2-7 and the DNA end casts doubt on the J call. CDR3 size: 13 residues. Germline V gives CDR1 SNHLY, CDR2 FYNNEI.

The gene calls are TRBV7-2 and TRBJ2-3; no firm D call. The CDR3 length is 16 residues. The V end lost 2 bases, the J end lost 3 bases, and 15 bases lay between the germline ends. From germline, CDR1 is SGHTA and CDR2 FQGNSA. DNA of the CDR3: TGTGCCAGCAGCTTAATTATCGGCGGTTATACAGATACGCAGTATTTT. Translation gives CASSLIIGGYTDTQYF.

CDR3 residues: CSALRGYTF. DNA for the CDR3: TGCAGTGCTCTAAGGGGCTACACCTTC. The V and J genes are TRBV20-1 and TRBJ1-2, with D unresolved. CDR3 length equals 9 residues. Germline lookup yields CDR1 DFQATT and CDR2 SNEGSKA (reference sequence). Trimming pared 5 bases from V and 8 bases from J, leaving 6 bases between.

This clone was counted a few times. The chain has TRBV18 and TRBJ1-2; no reliable D call. V dropped 0 bases and J dropped 6 bases, with 23 bases sitting between them. From germline, CDR1 is KGHSH and CDR2 LQKENI. This CDR3 is 18 amino acids long. CDR3: CASSPPISQEHPKDGYTF. CDR3 nucleotides: TGTGCCAGCTCACCACCCATATCTCAGGAGCACCCAAAAGATGGCTACACCTTC.

This clone occurred once. The chain has TRBV5-1 and TRBJ2-7, with 9 nucleotides matching TRBD1. CDR3 length: 15 amino acids. The germline CDR1 and CDR2 sequences are SGHRS and YFSETQ. J lost 2 bases, V lost 0 bases, and 3 bases had no gene match. Written as DNA, the CDR3 is TGCGCCAGCAGCTTGGTTGGACAGGGGACCTACGAGCAGTACTTC. It codes for CASSLVGQGTYEQYF.

This rearrangement joins TRBV2 to TRBJ1-1; TRBD1 is a possible D gene (5 bases). The V and J ends lost 8 bases and 1 base respectively, with 11 bases between them. Germline loops: CDR1 SNHLY, CDR2 FYNNEI. The CDR3 is 13 residues long. The DNA for the CDR3 is TGTGCCAGCCGGGGGGGACCGAACACTGAAGCTTTCTTT. Translation gives CASRGGPNTEAFF.